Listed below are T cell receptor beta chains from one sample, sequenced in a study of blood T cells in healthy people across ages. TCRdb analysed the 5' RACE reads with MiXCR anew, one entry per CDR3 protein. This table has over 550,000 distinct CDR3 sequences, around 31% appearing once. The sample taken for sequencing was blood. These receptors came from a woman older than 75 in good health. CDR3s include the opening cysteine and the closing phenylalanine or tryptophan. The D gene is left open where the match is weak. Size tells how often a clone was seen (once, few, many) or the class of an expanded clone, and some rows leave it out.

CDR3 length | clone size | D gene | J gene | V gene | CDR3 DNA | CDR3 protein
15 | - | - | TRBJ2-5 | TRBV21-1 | TGTGCCAGCAGCCCCGAGGCGGGGACCCAAGAGACCCAGTACTTC | CASSPEAGTQETQYF
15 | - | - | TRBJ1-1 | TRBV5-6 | TGTGCCAGCAGCTTGTTGCCGACAGGCAACACTGAAGCTTTCTTT | CASSLLPTGNTEAFF
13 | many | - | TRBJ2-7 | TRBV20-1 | TGCAGTGCTGAACTCCAAAGTGCCTACAAGCAGTACTTC | CSAELQSAYKQYF
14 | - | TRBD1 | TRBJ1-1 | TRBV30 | TGTGCCTGGGAGCCACAGGGGGCAAACACTGAAGCTTTCTTT | CAWEPQGANTEAFF
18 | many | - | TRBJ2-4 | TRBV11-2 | TGTGCCAGCAGCTTAGAAGATCCGGACGGGGAGAGGAAAAACATTCAGTACTTC | CASSLEDPDGERKNIQYF
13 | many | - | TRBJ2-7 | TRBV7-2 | TGTGCCAGCAGCCCCAAGGACTATTACGAGCAGTACTTC | CASSPKDYYEQYF
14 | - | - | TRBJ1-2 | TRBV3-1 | TGTGCCAGCAGCCAAAGAACGGTCAACTATGGCTACACCTTC | CASSQRTVNYGYTF
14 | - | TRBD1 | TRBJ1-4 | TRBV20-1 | TGCAGTGCTAGAGATGGGACAGGTCGAGAAAAACTGTTTTTT | CSARDGTGREKLFF
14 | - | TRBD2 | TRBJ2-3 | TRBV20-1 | TGCAGTGCTTCCCTTAGCGGGGTCGGAGATACGCAGTATTTT | CSASLSGVGDTQYF
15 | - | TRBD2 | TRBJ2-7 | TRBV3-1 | TGTGCCGGCAGCCCGTCCGGGACTAGCAGCGCTGAGCAGTACTTC | CAGSPSGTSSAEQYF
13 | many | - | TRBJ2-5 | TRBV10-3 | TGTGCCTCCCGGGAGCAAATGGGAGAGACCCAGTACTTC | CASREQMGETQYF
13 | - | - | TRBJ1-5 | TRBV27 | TGTGCCAGTAGGGGGGTCGGCAATCAGCCCCAGCATTTT | CASRGVGNQPQHF
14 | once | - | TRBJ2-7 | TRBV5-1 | TGTGCCAGCAGCTTGGCAGCGCAGGGTATGGTCCAGTACTTC | CASSLAAQGMVQYF
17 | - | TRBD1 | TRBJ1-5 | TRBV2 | TGTGCCAGCAGTGCCCGAGGGACAGGGATTGTCGGGCAGCCCCAGCATTTT | CASSARGTGIVGQPQHF
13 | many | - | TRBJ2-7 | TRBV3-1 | TGTGCCAGCAGCCAGGCTGAGGACTACGAGCAGTACTTC | CASSQAEDYEQYF
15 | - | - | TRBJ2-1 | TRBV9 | TGTGCCAGCAGCGTAGTGGGGGTAACGATCGATGAGCAGTTCTTC | CASSVVGVTIDEQFF
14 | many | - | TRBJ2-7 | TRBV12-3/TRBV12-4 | TGTGCCAGCAGTTTAGTCGGGGGCCTTGCCGAGCAGTACTTC | CASSLVGGLAEQYF
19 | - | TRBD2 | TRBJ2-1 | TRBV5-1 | TGCGCCAGCAGCTTAAACTCCGGGACTAGCGGGGGAGCATACAATGAGCAGTTCTTC | CASSLNSGTSGGAYNEQFF
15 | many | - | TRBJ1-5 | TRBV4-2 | TGTGCCAGCAGCACCCGGCCAGGGGCCGATCAGCCCCAGCATTTT | CASSTRPGADQPQHF
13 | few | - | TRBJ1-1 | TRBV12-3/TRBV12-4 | TGTGCCGGCAGTTCCCTCCGATACACTGAAGCTTTCTTT | CAGSSLRYTEAFF
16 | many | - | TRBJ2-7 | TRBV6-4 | TGTGCCAGCAGTGACTCCCTGGGGGCTCACTCCTACGAGCAGTACTTC | CASSDSLGAHSYEQYF
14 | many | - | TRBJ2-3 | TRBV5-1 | TGCGCCAGCAGCTTGGGGGCCGCTCCGAATACGCAGTATTTT | CASSLGAAPNTQYF
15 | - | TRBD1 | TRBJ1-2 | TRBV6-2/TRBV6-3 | TGTGCCAGCAGTTACCTCGGACAGGGAATTGATGGCTACACCTTC | CASSYLGQGIDGYTF
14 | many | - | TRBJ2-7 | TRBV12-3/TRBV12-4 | TGTGCCAGCAGTTTATGGGTCCTGCCCTCCGAGCAGTACTTC | CASSLWVLPSEQYF
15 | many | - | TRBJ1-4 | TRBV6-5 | TGTGCCAGCAGTCGGGTGTACGGGACTAATGAAAAACTGTTTTTT | CASSRVYGTNEKLFF
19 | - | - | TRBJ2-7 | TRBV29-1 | TGCAGCGTTGAAGTGTATGGGTCGGGGAACCTCAACTCCTACAATGAGCAGTACTTC | CSVEVYGSGNLNSYNEQYF
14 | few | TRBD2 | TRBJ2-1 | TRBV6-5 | TGTGCCAGCACAGTGAGCGGGGATTACAATGAGCAGTTCTTC | CASTVSGDYNEQFF
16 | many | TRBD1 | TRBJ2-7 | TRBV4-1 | TGCGCCAGCAGCCCGGCAACAGGGGGCGCGTACTACGAGCAGTACTTC | CASSPATGGAYYEQYF
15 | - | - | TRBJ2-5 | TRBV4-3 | TGCGCCAGTAGCCACGTACAGGGTCTCGGGGAGACCCAGTACTTC | CASSHVQGLGETQYF
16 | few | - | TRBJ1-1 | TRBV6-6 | TGTGCCAGCAGTTACACCCGGGGGGCCGGGTATACTGAAGCTTTCTTT | CASSYTRGAGYTEAFF